The 21 T cell receptor beta chains below come from one sample, sequenced in a study of control samples from healthy donors and cancer patients. Using immunoSEQ multiplex PCR, the repertoire was profiled, and TCRdb retains in-frame clones only, with some absent. The sample contains 85,000 to 110,000 clones, approximately 90% of which appear only once. Sequenced material: PBMCs. All receptors come from a man aged 55 to 70 with lung cancer.

This chain uses TRBV19 with TRBJ1-4; weak D call: TRBD1 (6 bases). Germline-derived CDR1 and CDR2 are LNHDA and SQIVND (reference sequence). V dropped 5 bases and J dropped 7 bases, with 11 bases sitting between them. The CDR3 is made up of 13 amino acids. CDR3 region: CASSLGQFEKLFF. In nucleotides, the CDR3 is TGTGCCAGTAGTTTAGGACAGTTTGAAAAACTGTTTTTT.

The chain joins TRBV5-1 to TRBJ2-5; D uncertain. From germline, CDR1 is SGHRS and CDR2 YFSETQ. V shed 0 bases and J shed 1 base, with 10 bases lying between them. CDR3 length: 15 residues. The DNA of the CDR3 is TGCGCCAGCAGCTTGGGACAAACGTTCCAAGAGACCCAGTACTTC. It specifies CASSLGQTFQETQYF.

This clone was detected once. This chain connects TRBV7-2 to TRBJ1-5; no reliable D call. Germline V gives CDR1 SGHTA, CDR2 FQGNSA. Trimming left V 4 bases short and J 4 bases short, with 20 bases between. The CDR3 contains 17 residues. The CDR3 coding sequence is TGTGCCAGCAGCTCCCGGCCCTCGGACGGCAGGAATCAGCCCCAGCATTTT. Amino acids: CASSSRPSDGRNQPQHF.

The V and J genes are TRBV12-5 and TRBJ1-6; D ambiguous. Germline CDR1 and CDR2: LGHNT and FRNRAP. The CDR3 consists of 12 residues. The germline V and J ends were trimmed by 8 bases and 5 bases, with 7 bases remaining between them. As DNA, the CDR3 is TGTGCTAGTTCAGGACATAATTCACCCCTCCACTTT. Amino acids: CASSGHNSPLHF.

V is TRBV4-1 and J is TRBJ2-2; 9 nucleotides align to TRBD1. The V gene end was trimmed by 2 bases and the J gene end by 5 bases; junction bases not matched to a gene: 3. This CDR3 has 15 amino acids. Germline assignment: CDR1 MGHRA and CDR2 YSYEKL. The CDR3 here is CASSQRTGETGELFF. Written as DNA, the CDR3 is TGCGCCAGCAGCCAACGGACAGGGGAGACCGGGGAGCTGTTTTTT.

The chain has TRBV24-1 and TRBJ2-3; D might be TRBD1 (6 bases). V dropped 2 bases and J dropped 2 bases, with 10 bases sitting between them. CDR3 length equals 15 residues. Germline V gene data show CDR1 as KGHDR and CDR2 as SFDVKD. CDR3 in amino acids: CATSDSGTPTDTQYF. The CDR3 DNA is TGTGCCACCAGTGATTCCGGGACACCCACAGATACGCAGTATTTT.

The V gene is TRBV11-2, the J gene TRBJ1-1, with 8 bases matching TRBD1. The trim removed 5 bases at V and 1 base at J, leaving 3 bases unmatched. Germline-derived CDR1 and CDR2 are SGHAT and FQNNGV. CDR3 size: 14 residues. The CDR3 nucleotides are TGTGCCAGCAGCCTGACAGGGGCGAACACTGAAGCTTTCTTT. It codes for CASSLTGANTEAFF.

This chain uses TRBV5-6 with TRBJ1-6, with a possible D match to TRBD1 (5 bases). Per the germline V gene, CDR1 is SGHDT and CDR2 is YYEEEE. The CDR3 has 14 residues. With 0 bases removed from V and 10 bases from J, the gap between germline ends came to 11 bases. As DNA, the CDR3 is TGTGCCAGCAGCTTGGCGGGGGGGGAGTCACCCCTCCACTTT. This gives the protein CASSLAGGESPLHF.

This rearrangement joins TRBV11-2 to TRBJ1-1; D may be TRBD1 (5 bases). CDR1 is SGHAT, CDR2 FQNNGV, per germline. The CDR3 is 12 amino acids. The V gene lost 5 bases and the J gene lost 10 bases, with 14 bases spanning the gap. The CDR3 sequence: CASSLRDRGAFF. The DNA of the CDR3 is TGTGCCAGCAGCCTCCGGGACCGTGGAGCTTTCTTT.

The rearrangement joins TRBV30 to TRBJ1-4; the D is unclear. Deletions cut 3 bases from V and 3 bases from J, with 11 bases between. CDR1 is GTSNPN, CDR2 SVGIG, per germline (reference sequence). There are 14 residues in the CDR3. This CDR3 reads CAWRTITANEKLFF. CDR3 nucleotide sequence: TGTGCCTGGAGGACAATTACAGCTAATGAAAAACTGTTTTTT.

V and J are TRBV14 and TRBJ1-2; 7 nucleotides match TRBD1. The CDR3 has 14 residues. V gave up 4 bases and J gave up 8 bases; unmatched junction bases: 10. The V gene's germline CDR1 is SGHDN and CDR2 FVKESK. CDR3 loop: CASSPPGGAKGYTF. DNA of the CDR3: TGTGCCAGCAGCCCCCCAGGGGGTGCTAAGGGCTACACCTTC.

To note about this clone: Different DNA sequences within this sample yield the same CDR3. The genes are TRBV5-1 and TRBJ2-2, with 7 bases fitting TRBD1. V was pared by 4 bases and J by 1 base, with 7 bases of the junction left unmatched. CDR3 length: 16 residues. CDR1 is SGHRS, CDR2 YFSETQ, per germline. This CDR3 reads CASSPDRVGNTGELFF. The DNA of the CDR3 is TGCGCCAGCAGCCCCGACAGGGTTGGGAACACCGGGGAGCTGTTTTTT.

The chain couples TRBV25-1 to TRBJ1-2; a weak D match, TRBD1 (6 bases). The CDR3 runs 13 residues. The V gene lost 3 bases and the J gene lost 5 bases, with 10 bases spanning the gap. Germline CDR1 MGHDK, CDR2 SYGVNS. CDR3 sequence: CASSEPQGYGYTF. The CDR3 DNA sequence: TGTGCCAGCAGTGAGCCGCAGGGGTATGGCTACACCTTC.

This chain connects TRBV5-4 to TRBJ2-3; 9 bases align to TRBD1. The CDR3 spans 14 residues. Trimming cost V 4 bases and J 4 bases; bases outside gene matches: 4. CDR1 SGHNT and CDR2 YYREEE come from the germline V gene (reference sequence). As DNA, the CDR3 is TGTGCCAGCAGCGAGGGGACAGGGCCAGATACGCAGTATTTT. Its translation is CASSEGTGPDTQYF.

This rearrangement joins TRBV19 to TRBJ1-1, with D unclear. V lost 4 bases and J lost 3, with 6 bases in between. This CDR3 region has 12 residues. Germline CDR1 reads LNHDA; CDR2 reads SQIVND (reference sequence). The CDR3 spells CASSTGYTEAFF. In nucleotides, the CDR3 is TGTGCCAGTAGTACAGGATACACTGAAGCTTTCTTT.

This chain joins TRBV7-8 and TRBJ2-2; D is uncertain. The CDR3 totals 15 residues. Trimming left V 5 bases short and J 0 bases short, with 10 bases between. Germline-derived CDR1 and CDR2 are SGHVS and FQNEAQ. The CDR3 DNA reads as TGTGCCAGCAGCGGTGAGTGGTCGAACACCGGGGAGCTGTTTTTT. Encoded protein: CASSGEWSNTGELFF.

This clone was observed a single time. This chain uses TRBV20-1 with TRBJ1-1; D is ambiguous. Trimming stripped 2 bases from V and 3 bases from J, with 4 bases between. The CDR3 is 11 residues long. Per the germline V gene, CDR1 is DFQATT and CDR2 is SNEGSKA (reference sequence). CDR3 region: CSARFDTEAFF. The CDR3 nucleotides read TGCAGTGCTAGATTTGACACTGAAGCTTTCTTT.

CDR3 nucleotides: TGTGCCAGCAGCCAACAACTTAACAGGGAAACTGAAGCTTTCTTT. This sequence encodes CASSQQLNRETEAFF. The V and J genes are TRBV14 and TRBJ1-1, with D possibly being TRBD1 (6 bases). CDR3 length equals 15 residues. Trimming took off 2 bases at V and 5 bases at J, with 15 bases between the two ends. Germline lookup yields CDR1 SGHDN and CDR2 FVKESK.

The V gene is TRBV7-2, the J gene TRBJ1-2; no firm D call. Deletions cut 4 bases from V and 4 bases from J, with 10 bases between. The CDR3 covers 13 residues. Per the germline V gene, CDR1 is SGHTA and CDR2 is FQGNSA. Here the CDR3 reads CASSSWESYGYTF. As DNA, the CDR3 is TGTGCCAGCAGCTCGTGGGAGAGCTATGGCTACACCTTC.

The chain combines TRBV29-1 with TRBJ1-3; no firm D call. This CDR3 is 13 amino acids long. Germline lookup yields CDR1 SQVTM and CDR2 ANQGSEA. Between the trimmed V and J ends, which lost 3 bases and 0 bases, there was a span of 6 bases. DNA for the CDR3: TGCAGCGTTGAGATCAGCTCTGGAAACACCATATATTTT. Translating gives CSVEISSGNTIYF.

This sequence joins TRBV7-8 and TRBJ1-1; weak D call: TRBD1 (5 bases). CDR1 and CDR2 from the germline V gene are SGHVS and FQNEAQ. The CDR3 extends over 13 amino acids. V was cut by 9 bases and J by 5 bases, with 16 bases left in between. The CDR3 DNA sequence: TGTGCCAGTACGGTTGCGCGGGGGACTGAAGCTTTCTTT. Encoded protein: CASTVARGTEAFF. Full variable domain (rest looked up from reference TRBV7-8 and TRBJ1-1): GAGVSQSPRYKVAKRGQDVALRCDPISGHVSLFWYQQALGQGPEFLTYFQNEAQLDKSGLPSDRFFAERPEGSVSTLKIQRTQQEDSAVYLCASTVARGTEAFFGQGTRLTVV.